These 10 T cell receptor beta chains were all obtained from the same sample, sequenced in a study of blood T cell repertoires in COVID-19. Assay used: immunoSEQ multiplex PCR; TCRdb lists only in-frame clones, some missing. The data contain 250,000 to 300,000 clones, approximately 82% of them singletons. The sequencing sample was made of peripheral blood. These receptors came from a man at least 80 years old with acute or convalescent COVID-19.

The V and J genes are TRBV2 and TRBJ2-5, with D maybe TRBD2 (6 bases). The CDR3 is made up of 13 amino acids. In germline, CDR1 is SNHLY, CDR2 FYNNEI. V was pared by 6 bases and J by 5 bases, with 13 bases between. The CDR3 DNA follows: TGTGCCAGCAGCGGGCGGGGTCGGGAGACCCAGTACTTC. It translates to CASSGRGRETQYF.

This clone was detected a few times. The chain has TRBV18 and TRBJ1-5; 9 positions match TRBD1. Germline CDR1 and CDR2: KGHSH and LQKENI. V gave up 4 bases and J gave up 6 bases; unmatched junction bases: 7. CDR3 length equals 15 residues. The CDR3 sequence is CASSRGQGEGQPQHF. CDR3 bases: TGTGCCAGCTCACGGGGACAGGGTGAGGGTCAGCCCCAGCATTTT.

The CDR3 coding sequence is TGTGCCAGCAGCCAACTAGCGGGAGTTAGTACAGATACGCAGTATTTT. Translated: CASSQLAGVSTDTQYF. The chain joins TRBV11-1 to TRBJ2-3, with TRBD2 matching over 11 bases. The CDR3 is 16 amino acids. Germline V CDR1 and CDR2: SGHAT, FQDESV (reference sequence). V dropped 5 bases and J dropped 3; count of bases not matched to a gene: 7.

The V call is TRBV5-1, the J call TRBJ2-5; TRBD2 is a possible D gene (5 bases). V was shortened by 0 bases and J by 5 bases, with 11 bases between the two germline ends. The CDR3 is 14 residues long. Germline CDR1 and CDR2: SGHRS and YFSETQ. The CDR3 here is CASSLGPLGETQYF. The CDR3, as DNA: TGCGCCAGCAGCTTGGGGCCACTAGGTGAGACCCAGTACTTC.

This clone came up many times. The rearrangement joins TRBV27 to TRBJ2-5; D not resolved. The CDR3 contains 14 residues. CDR1 is MNHEY, CDR2 SMNVEV, per germline (reference sequence). The ends were cut back, 3 bases at V and 4 bases at J, with 12 bases in the middle. The CDR3: CASSFLRSVETQYF. DNA for the CDR3: TGTGCCAGCAGTTTCCTTAGAAGCGTAGAGACCCAGTACTTC.

This clone appeared a few times. The chain links TRBV7-9 to TRBJ1-2; TRBD1 agrees at 8 bases. Per germline, CDR1 SEHNR and CDR2 FQNEAQ (reference sequence). The V and J ends lost 4 bases and 5 bases, in that order; junction bases with no gene match: 9. The CDR3 is 15 residues long. CDR3 protein: CASSSGDRLPYGYTF. In DNA, the CDR3 is TGTGCCAGCAGCTCCGGGGACAGGCTACCTTATGGCTACACCTTC.

V and J are TRBV7-8 and TRBJ1-2; 7 nucleotides align to TRBD1. This CDR3 contains 13 residues. Trimming at V came to 7 bases and at J to 4 bases, leaving 6 bases not matched to a gene. From germline, CDR1 is SGHVS and CDR2 FQNEAQ. In nucleotides, the CDR3 is TGTGCCAGCACCGAACAGGGGAGCTATGGCTACACCTTC. Its protein is CASTEQGSYGYTF.

CDR3 coding DNA: TGTGCCAGCAGGCCTACCTGGACAGGGCCCTACGAGCAGTACTTC. Protein: CASRPTWTGPYEQYF. This chain uses TRBV6-5 with TRBJ2-7; 8 bases agree with TRBD1. CDR1 MNHEY and CDR2 SVGAGI come from the germline V gene. There are 15 residues in the CDR3. V dropped 6 bases and J dropped 2; count of bases not matched to a gene: 9.

This clone was seen a single time. V gene TRBV20-1 combines with J gene TRBJ2-7; D might be TRBD1 (6 bases). With 6 bases removed from V and 7 bases from J, the gap between germline ends came to 16 bases. The germline V gene has CDR1 DFQATT and CDR2 SNEGSKA (reference sequence). The CDR3 covers 12 residues. CDR3 amino acids: CSASRQGFEQYF. The DNA for the CDR3 is TGCAGTGCGAGTCGGCAGGGGTTTGAGCAGTACTTC.

The genes are TRBV30 and TRBJ1-2; D remains unclear. Per germline, CDR1 GTSNPN and CDR2 SVGIG (reference sequence). This CDR3 has 12 residues. The V end lost 4 bases, the J end lost 5 bases, and 11 bases lay between the germline ends. The CDR3 DNA reads TGTGCCTGGACCTTTGCGGGGTATGGCTACACCTTC. This gives the protein CAWTFAGYGYTF.